The 25 T cell receptor beta chains in this list originate from one sample, sequenced in a study of regulatory and conventional T cells in RAG deficiency. The sorted conventional CD4+ T cells were CD25-low and CD127-high, with genomic DNA sequenced. Libraries were prepared by immunoSEQ multiplex PCR; TCRdb keeps only in-frame clonotypes and omits some of them. The table includes approximately 35,000 clones, 76% detected once. The sample was also linked to a second study, of regulatory T cells. From that paper: Primers: 52 TRBV forward and 13 TRBJ reverse.

Specimen: CD4+ effector T cells sorted from blood. These TCRs come from a human donor in good health.

The chain joins TRBV19 to TRBJ2-6; a possible D gene is TRBD1 (5 bases). The CDR3 spans 16 residues. Germline V gene sequence: CDR1 LNHDA, CDR2 SQIVND (reference sequence). V was trimmed by 6 bases and J by 0 bases, leaving 12 bases between them. In DNA form, the CDR3 reads TGTGCCAGTAGGGGGCCCCTGACCTCTGGGGCCAACGTCCTGACTTTC. It encodes CASRGPLTSGANVLTF. Full variable domain (rest looked up from reference TRBV19 and TRBJ2-6): DGGITQSPKYLFRKEGQNVTLSCEQNLNHDAMYWYRQDPGQGLRLIYYSQIVNDFQKGDIAEGYSVSREKKESFPLTVTSAQKNPTAFYLCASRGPLTSGANVLTFGAGSRLTVL.

The chain has TRBV9 and TRBJ2-3, with D perhaps TRBD2 (7 bases). Between the trimmed V and J ends, which lost 0 bases and 8 bases, there was a span of 25 bases. Looked up from germline, CDR1 is SGDLS and CDR2 is YYNGEE. CDR3 size: 18 residues. The CDR3 nucleotides read TGTGCCAGCAGCGTAGTCCCCATAGAAGGGGGAGGGCGAGCTACGCAGTATTTT. Amino acids: CASSVVPIEGGGRATQYF.

The chain couples TRBV2 to TRBJ2-7; the match to TRBD1 covers 8 bases. CDR3 length: 13 amino acids. The V segment lost 6 bases and the J segment 5 bases; nucleotides outside the gene matches: 6. CDR1 SNHLY and CDR2 FYNNEI come from the germline V gene. The CDR3 DNA is TGTGCCAGCAGATTGGACAGGGTCGACGAGCAGTACTTC. This sequence encodes CASRLDRVDEQYF.

The V gene is TRBV13, the J gene TRBJ2-3; D remains unclear. This CDR3 contains 12 residues. Looked up from germline, CDR1 is PRHDT and CDR2 is FYEKMQ (reference sequence). V dropped 3 bases and J dropped 6 bases, with 7 bases sitting between them. The CDR3 bases are TGTGCCAGCAGCTTGGGCAGGGATACGCAGTATTTT. Translated, it gives CASSLGRDTQYF.

The chain combines TRBV19 with TRBJ2-3; tentative D call: TRBD2 (5 bases). The germline V gene has CDR1 LNHDA and CDR2 SQIVND (reference sequence). The ends were cut back, 4 bases at V and 8 bases at J, with 13 bases in the middle. This CDR3 contains 13 residues. CDR3 in DNA: TGTGCCAGTAGTAAGTGGGAACTAGGTACGCAGTATTTT. Protein sequence: CASSKWELGTQYF.

Comment on this clone: The junction departs from germline at one end; a sequencing error may be responsible. CDR3 bases: TGTGCCAGCAGTTTCCCGAGCAGGGAGGCAATCTTC. It codes for CASSFPSREAIF. This chain uses TRBV11-3 with TRBJ2-1; D is possibly TRBD2 (6 bases). The V gene's germline CDR1 is SGHNT and CDR2 YENEEA. The CDR3 spans 12 residues.

The chain recombines TRBV29-1 with TRBJ1-1; D is unresolved. This CDR3 is 13 amino acids long. V gave up 2 bases and J gave up 4 bases, with 11 bases separating them. Germline values: CDR1 SQVTM, CDR2 ANQGSEA. Here the CDR3 reads CSVESGVVTEAFF. The CDR3 DNA is TGCAGCGTTGAAAGCGGGGTAGTCACTGAAGCTTTCTTT.

This clone was picked up a small number of times. CDR3 sequence: CASSLAGTSSGNTIYF. CDR3 in DNA: TGCGCCAGCAGCTTGGCGGGGACAAGTTCTGGAAACACCATATATTTT. The V call is TRBV5-1, the J call TRBJ1-3; a possible D gene is TRBD1 (6 bases). Germline V gene sequence: CDR1 SGHRS, CDR2 YFSETQ. This CDR3 is 16 amino acids long. Between the trimmed V and J ends, which lost 0 bases and 1 base, there was a span of 11 bases.

The rearrangement uses TRBV2 and TRBJ2-5, with D perhaps matching TRBD2 (6 bases). The closer fit of TRBJ2-7 to the DNA end suggests the J call may be wrong. The CDR3 is 14 residues long. CDR1 and CDR2 (germline): SNHLY, FYNNEI. This chain's CDR3 is CASRRRGDSYEQYF. CDR3 bases: TGTGCCAGCAGGCGACGCGGGGACTCCTACGAGCAGTACTTC.

The V and J genes are TRBV11-2 and TRBJ2-3; no clear D. V was trimmed by 1 base and J by 1 base, leaving 9 bases between them. Germline loops: CDR1 SGHAT, CDR2 FQNNGV. The CDR3 is made up of 15 amino acids. CDR3 loop: CASSLVGLRTDTQYF. Written as DNA, the CDR3 is TGTGCCAGCAGCTTAGTGGGCCTACGCACAGATACGCAGTATTTT. The variable domain in full, with the rest retrieved from reference TRBV11-2 and TRBJ2-3, is EAGVAQSPRYKIIEKRQSVAFWCNPISGHATLYWYQQILGQGPKLLIQFQNNGVVDDSQLPKDRFSAERLKGVDSTLKIQPAKLEDSAVYLCASSLVGLRTDTQYFGPGTRLTVL.

This clone was seen a single time. The gene calls are TRBV7-6 and TRBJ2-3; D is perhaps TRBD2 (5 bases). The germline V gene encodes CDR1 SGHVS and CDR2 FNYEAQ. V was shortened by 7 bases and J by 0 bases, with 11 bases between the two germline ends. The CDR3 has 14 residues. CDR3 protein: CASKDSYSTDTQYF. DNA of the CDR3: TGTGCCAGCAAGGACTCCTACAGCACAGATACGCAGTATTTT.

The genes are TRBV30 and TRBJ1-5; maybe TRBD1 (6 bases). With 1 base removed from V and 0 bases from J, the gap between germline ends came to 13 bases. CDR3 size: 16 residues. The V gene's germline CDR1 is GTSNPN and CDR2 SVGIG (reference sequence). CDR3 DNA: TGTGCCTGGAGTGCGCCAGGGGTTCTTAGCAATCAGCCCCAGCATTTT. This gives the protein CAWSAPGVLSNQPQHF.

The V gene is TRBV4-2, the J gene TRBJ1-1; D is unresolved. Germline CDR1 is LGHNA and CDR2 is YNFKEQ. V was clipped by 4 bases and J by 0 bases, with 21 bases between them. The CDR3 is 18 residues long. As DNA, the CDR3 is TGTGCCAGCAGCCGAACCCCGGACGGAGGTCCTTTGAACACTGAAGCTTTCTTT. The encoded protein is CASSRTPDGGPLNTEAFF.

The table lists this clone with a count of one. This sequence joins TRBV4-2 and TRBJ1-1, with 8 bases aligning to TRBD1. The V and J ends lost 0 bases and 4 bases, in that order; junction bases with no gene match: 13. The CDR3 length is 18 residues. CDR1 is LGHNA and CDR2 is YNFKEQ in the germline V gene. CDR3 in amino acids: CASSQDISGGALVTEAFF. As DNA, the CDR3 is TGTGCCAGCAGCCAAGATATCTCAGGGGGCGCTTTGGTCACTGAAGCTTTCTTT.

V gene TRBV7-9 combines with J gene TRBJ2-3; possible D gene TRBD1, 6 bases. This CDR3 is built from 16 residues. Looked up from germline, CDR1 is SEHNR and CDR2 is FQNEAQ (reference sequence). Trimming cost V 5 bases and J 0 bases, with 15 bases left between them. Here the CDR3 reads CASSREGHTSTDTQYF. The CDR3 DNA follows: TGTGCCAGCAGCCGCGAGGGACATACTAGCACAGATACGCAGTATTTT.

This sequence joins TRBV7-8 and TRBJ2-7; tentatively, D is TRBD2 (5 bases). The V gene's germline CDR1 is SGHVS and CDR2 FQNEAQ. The CDR3 is made up of 15 amino acids. Trimming removed 5 bases from V and 1 base from J, with 15 bases in between. CDR3: CASSVLHRESYEQYF. Here the CDR3 DNA reads TGTGCCAGCAGCGTGCTACATCGGGAATCCTACGAGCAGTACTTC.

V is TRBV6-5 and J is TRBJ2-7; possibly TRBD1 or TRBD2 for D (6 bases each). The germline V gene has CDR1 MNHEY and CDR2 SVGAGI. Trimming took 8 bases from V and 1 from J, leaving 12 bases between them. There are 13 residues in the CDR3. The CDR3 DNA reads TGTGCCAGCGGGGGGACACTATCCTACGAGCAGTACTTC. This codes for CASGGTLSYEQYF.

The J gene is TRBJ2-6, the V gene TRBV5-1; the D gene could be TRBD1 or TRBD2 (7 bases each). Between the trimmed V and J ends, which lost 0 bases and 0 bases, there was a span of 19 bases. The CDR3 totals 20 residues. Germline-derived CDR1 and CDR2 are SGHRS and YFSETQ. The CDR3, as DNA: TGCGCCAGCAGCTTGGACGCAGGGGGGAGGGAACGCTCTGGGGCCAACGTCCTGACTTTC. Residues: CASSLDAGGRERSGANVLTF.

This clone was counted a few times. CDR3 in DNA: TGTGCCAGCAGTTTAATAGCGGGGGCCGGGGAGCAGTACTTC. This translates into CASSLIAGAGEQYF. This chain connects TRBV6-5 to TRBJ2-7; 9 bases line up with TRBD2. V lost 4 bases, J lost 7 bases, and 8 bases stayed unmatched. The CDR3 loop spans 14 amino acids. Germline lookup yields CDR1 MNHEY and CDR2 SVGAGI.

The rearrangement links TRBV18 to TRBJ2-2; 8 positions agree with TRBD1. J gave up 5 bases and V 0 bases, and 5 bases lay outside the gene matches. CDR1 and CDR2 (germline): KGHSH, LQKENI. The CDR3 totals 16 residues. CDR3 residues: CASSPPWTGSTGELFF. CDR3 nucleotides: TGTGCCAGCTCACCACCGTGGACAGGGAGTACCGGGGAGCTGTTTTTT.

J is TRBJ2-7 and V is TRBV10-1; 12 bases fit TRBD2. V dropped 6 bases and J dropped 7; count of bases not matched to a gene: 10. Germline CDR1 reads WNHNN; CDR2 reads SYGVQD (reference sequence). The length of the CDR3 is 15 residues. The CDR3 loop is CASSRWTSGAEEQYF. The CDR3, as DNA: TGCGCCAGCAGCCGGTGGACTAGCGGGGCCGAGGAGCAGTACTTC.

The rearrangement joins TRBV16 to TRBJ2-1, with TRBD1 matching 8 bases. Germline loops: CDR1 KGHSY, CDR2 FQNENV. Losses at the gene ends were 0 bases for V and 7 bases for J; bases not matched to a gene: 8. The CDR3 runs 16 residues. The CDR3 nucleotides read TGTGCCAGCAGCCAATCCTTGCAGGGGGCTGGGAATGAGCAGTTCTTC. Translation gives CASSQSLQGAGNEQFF.

In regard to this clone: Compared with germline, one end of the junction differs, possibly owing to a read error. The chain is built from TRBV10-3 and TRBJ1-5, with TRBD1 identical over 8 bases. The CDR3 is 14 amino acids. Germline V gives CDR1 ENHRY, CDR2 SYGVKD. CDR3 sequence: CAISGTGPPQTQHF. For the CDR3, the DNA is TGTGCCATCAGTGGGACAGGGCCCCCTCAGACCCAGCATTTT.

The chain combines TRBV27 with TRBJ1-1, with 9 positions matching TRBD1. V was clipped by 5 bases and J by 3 bases; unmatched bases: 10. CDR3 length: 16 amino acids. The germline gives CDR1 MNHEY, CDR2 SMNVEV (reference sequence). CDR3 residues: CASSEVPGQGDTEAFF. In DNA form, the CDR3 reads TGTGCCAGCAGTGAAGTTCCGGGACAGGGTGACACTGAAGCTTTCTTT.

CDR3 loop: CASSARTGFNEKLFF. The CDR3 region has the DNA TGTGCCAGTAGTGCCCGGACAGGGTTTAATGAAAAACTGTTTTTT. The chain recombines TRBV19 with TRBJ1-4, with 8 bases lining up with TRBD1. J gave up 4 bases and V 5 bases, and 6 bases lay outside the gene matches. This CDR3 has 15 residues. Looked up from germline, CDR1 is LNHDA and CDR2 is SQIVND (reference sequence).